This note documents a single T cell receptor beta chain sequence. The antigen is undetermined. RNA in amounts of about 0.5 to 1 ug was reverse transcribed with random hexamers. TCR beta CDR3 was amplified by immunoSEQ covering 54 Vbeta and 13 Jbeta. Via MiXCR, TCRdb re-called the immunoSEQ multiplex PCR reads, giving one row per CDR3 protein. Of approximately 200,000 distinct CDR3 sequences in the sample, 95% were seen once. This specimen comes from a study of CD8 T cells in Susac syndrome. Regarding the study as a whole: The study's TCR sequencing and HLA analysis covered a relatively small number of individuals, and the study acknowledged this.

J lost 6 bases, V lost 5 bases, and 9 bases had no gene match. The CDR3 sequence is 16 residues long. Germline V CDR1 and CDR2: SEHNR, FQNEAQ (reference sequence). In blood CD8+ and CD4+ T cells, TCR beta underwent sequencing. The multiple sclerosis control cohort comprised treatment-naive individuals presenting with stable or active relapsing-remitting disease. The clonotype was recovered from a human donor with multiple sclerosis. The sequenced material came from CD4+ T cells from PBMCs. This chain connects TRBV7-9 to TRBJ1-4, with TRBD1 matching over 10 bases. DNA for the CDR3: TGTGCCAGCAGCCCCATCACCGGGACAGGGGATGAAAAACTGTTTTTT. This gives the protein CASSPITGTGDEKLFF.